The source of this T cell receptor beta chain is a study of lymphopenia after photon versus proton radiotherapy (dated by TCRdb to 2018 to 2020). For the study in its entirety: The study compared the immunological effects of photon versus proton radiation therapy in patients with gastrointestinal tumors who developed high-grade lymphopenia. The cohort included about 18 patients with gastrointestinal tumors who developed lymphopenia after receiving either photon or proton therapy. The goal of the study was to describe how the two radiation modalities differ in their effects on the immune system. General study outcomes and caveats: The authors looked at the survival association only in patients who died, and they framed better survival with proton therapy as a possibility rather than a demonstrated result. Across the cohort, among patients who died, a greater drop in TCR diversity after the nadir was inversely correlated with overall survival time. Once the lymphocyte count had reached its nadir, the repertoires of photon-treated patients showed oligoclonal expansion, particularly of CD8+ Temra cells, and this expansion drove the decline in diversity. Relative stability during treatment was observed in proton-treated patients, whereas loss of naive T cells and TCR diversity and gain of effector/memory populations were observed in photon-treated patients.

The library was obtained by the immunoSEQ multiplex PCR assay. T cell repertoires were profiled with deep sequencing of rearranged TCR beta loci together with multiparametric flow cytometry. Entries here come from immuneACCESS through TCRdb and include only in-frame sequences with V and J called. Some clones fail to appear in such tables; in the studies checked, an unresolved V gene covers under half of the shortfall, and the cause of the remainder is unknown. The sample has approximately 31,000 clones on record, about 87% of them singletons. The ten largest make up roughly 14% of the sample. V and J are trimmed by 6 bases and 11 bases, and the gene matches miss 7 bases of the junction. CDR1 and CDR2 (ENHRY, SYGVKD) derive from the germline V gene. The CDR3 spans 13 residues, from the cysteine through the phenylalanine. The CDR3 DNA has 39 bases and is translated from base 1. About this clone itself: Its target antigen remains unknown. No much larger clone is present one base from it, and per-base qualities are unavailable.

Recombination joined TRBV10-3 with TRBJ1-6; TRBD1 lines up with 7 middle nucleotides. This specimen was peripheral blood, taken from a patient treated with proton-based radiotherapy. This receptor was obtained from a woman in her sixties or seventies with pancreatic cancer. The nucleotides are TGTGCCATCAGGGACGGACAGGCCCCACCCCTCCACTTT. This sequence encodes CAIRDGQAPPLHF.